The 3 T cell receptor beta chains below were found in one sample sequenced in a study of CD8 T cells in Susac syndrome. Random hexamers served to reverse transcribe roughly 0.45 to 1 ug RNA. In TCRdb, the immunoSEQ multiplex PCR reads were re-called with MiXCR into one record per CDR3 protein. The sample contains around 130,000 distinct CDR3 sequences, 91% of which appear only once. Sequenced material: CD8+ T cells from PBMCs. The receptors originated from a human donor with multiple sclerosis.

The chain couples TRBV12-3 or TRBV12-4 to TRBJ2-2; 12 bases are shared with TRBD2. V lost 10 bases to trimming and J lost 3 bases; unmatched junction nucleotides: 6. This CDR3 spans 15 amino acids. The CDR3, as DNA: TGTGCCATCGGACTAGCGGGAAGGTACACCGGGGAGCTGTTTTTT. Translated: CAIGLAGRYTGELFF.

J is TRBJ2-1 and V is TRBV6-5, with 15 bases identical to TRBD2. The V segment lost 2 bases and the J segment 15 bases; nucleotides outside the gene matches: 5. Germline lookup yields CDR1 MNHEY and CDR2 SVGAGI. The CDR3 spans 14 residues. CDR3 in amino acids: CASSYGLAGGIPFF. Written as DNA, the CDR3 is TGTGCCAGCAGTTACGGACTAGCGGGAGGGATTCCGTTCTTC.

CDR3 DNA: TGTGCCAGCAACGTAGGGGGGGGGCTCTACGAGCAGTACTTC. Translation: CASNVGGGLYEQYF. The J gene is TRBJ2-7, the V gene TRBV7-9; a weak D match, TRBD2 (7 bases). This CDR3 is built from 14 residues. Germline V gene sequence: CDR1 SEHNR, CDR2 FQNEAQ (reference sequence). The V and J ends lost 7 bases and 3 bases respectively, with 16 bases between them.